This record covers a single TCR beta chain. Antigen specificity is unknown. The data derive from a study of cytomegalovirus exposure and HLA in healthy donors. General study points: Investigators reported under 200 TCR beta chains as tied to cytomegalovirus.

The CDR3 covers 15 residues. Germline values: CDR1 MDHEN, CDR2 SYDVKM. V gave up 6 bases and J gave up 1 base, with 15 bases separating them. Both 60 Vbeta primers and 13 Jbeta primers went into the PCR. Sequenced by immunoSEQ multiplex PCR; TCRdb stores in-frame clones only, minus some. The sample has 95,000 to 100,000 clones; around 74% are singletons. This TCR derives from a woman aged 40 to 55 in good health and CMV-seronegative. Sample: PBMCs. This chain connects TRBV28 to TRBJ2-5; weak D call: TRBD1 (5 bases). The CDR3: CASRLTGGAQETQYF. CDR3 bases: TGTGCCAGCAGGTTAACAGGTGGGGCCCAAGAGACCCAGTACTTC. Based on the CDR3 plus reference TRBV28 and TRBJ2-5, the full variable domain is DVKVTQSSRYLVKRTGEKVFLECVQDMDHENMFWYRQDPGLGLRLIYFSYDVKMKEKGDIPEGYSVSREKKERFSLILESASTNQTSMYLCASRLTGGAQETQYFGPGTRLLVL.